This T cell receptor beta chain was obtained from a study of cytomegalovirus exposure and HLA in healthy donors. Study overall: Earlier, almost 120 million unique TCR beta sequences were recovered from approximately 180 million T cells by an analysis. Study findings and constraints: Being productive about 87% or about 30% of the time was typical of most TCR beta V segments in an earlier analysis. Presence/absence analyses supposed approximately even sequencing depth among donors.

With regard to this clone: The antigen remains undetermined.

13 Jbeta primers and 60 Vbeta primers were used for the PCR. Produced via immunoSEQ multiplex PCR; TCRdb's table is partial and in-frame only. The sample records around 210,000 clones, more than 75% being singletons. Those who donated were healthy bone marrow donors. The clonotype comes from a girl aged 2-10 years in good health and CMV-seronegative. Sequenced: PBMCs.

The DNA of the CDR3 is TGTGCCAGCAGCGTAGCTTCAGGGCTCGGTGAAGCTTTCTTT. Amino acid sequence: CASSVASGLGEAFF. The V and J genes are TRBV9 and TRBJ1-1; D is perhaps TRBD1 (5 bases). This CDR3 comprises 14 residues. The V end was cut by 0 bases, the J end by 7 bases, with 13 bases between. Germline lookup yields CDR1 SGDLS and CDR2 YYNGEE. Based on the CDR3 plus reference TRBV9 and TRBJ1-1, the full variable domain is DSGVTQTPKHLITATGQRVTLRCSPRSGDLSVYWYQQSLDQGLQFLIQYYNGEERAKGNILERFSAQQFPDLHSELNLSSLELGDSALYFCASSVASGLGEAFFGQGTRLTVV.